The rows below give T cell receptor beta chains drawn from one sample of a study of blood T cells in healthy people across ages. MiXCR, applied by TCRdb to the 5' RACE reads, yields one record per CDR3 protein. The data hold roughly 2 million distinct CDR3 sequences, with approximately 50% observed a single time. The sequencing sample was made of blood. Every receptor here comes from a middle-aged woman in good health. Each CDR3 is given with its conserved first and last residue. Fields, in order: clone size, V gene, J gene, CDR3 length, D gene, CDR3 DNA, CDR3 protein. The D gene is left open where the match is weak. Clone size is stated in some rows and not others, as once, few, many or a class when expanded.

>many|TRBV27|TRBJ1-2|13|.
TGTGCCAGCAGCCCCGGGCCGAACTATGGCTACACCTTC
CASSPGPNYGYTF
>few|TRBV6-5|TRBJ2-1|14|TRBD1
TGTGCCAGCAGCCGATGGACAGGGGAAGGTGAGCAGTTCTTC
CASSRWTGEGEQFF
>.|TRBV5-1|TRBJ1-4|15|.
TGCGCCAGCAGCTTGTCACAGGTGACCAATGAAAAACTGTTTTTT
CASSLSQVTNEKLFF
>.|TRBV27|TRBJ2-7|16|TRBD2
TGTGCCAGCAGTTCGGCCCCTAGCGGGGTTTTCTACGAGCAGTACTTC
CASSSAPSGVFYEQYF
>once|TRBV12-3/TRBV12-4|TRBJ1-1|15|.
TGTGCCAGCAGGCCAACCGGGACACCTAACACTGAAGCTTTCTTT
CASRPTGTPNTEAFF
>.|TRBV11-2|TRBJ2-5|15|TRBD1
TGTGCCAGCAGCCGCAATGGGGAACAGGGGAGCACCCAGTACTTC
CASSRNGEQGSTQYF
>.|TRBV27|TRBJ2-1|13|.
TGTGCCAGCAGTTTTCTCGGGCGAGATGGGCAGTTCTTC
CASSFLGRDGQFF
>.|TRBV7-2|TRBJ1-5|13|.
TGTGCCAGCAGCTTAAGTTTGGTACAGCCCCAGCATTTT
CASSLSLVQPQHF
>.|TRBV2|TRBJ2-3|15|TRBD1
TGTGCCAGCAGTCTGCAGGACAGGAACACAGATACGCAGTATTTT
CASSLQDRNTDTQYF
>.|TRBV24-1|TRBJ2-7|13|.
TGTGCCACCAGTGATCCCCCATTCTACGAGCAGTACTTC
CATSDPPFYEQYF
>few|TRBV6-5|TRBJ1-6|14|.
TGTGCCAGCAGTGCCAGGGCTCGCGAATCACCCCTCCACTTT
CASSARARESPLHF
>.|TRBV2|TRBJ1-1|13|.
TGTGCCTCTAAGCTACAGGGGAACACTGAAGCTTTCTTT
CASKLQGNTEAFF
>.|TRBV20-1|TRBJ2-5|12|.
TGCAGTGCTAGCGGTGGGGTCAACACCCAGTACTTC
CSASGGVNTQYF
>few|TRBV5-1|TRBJ1-2|15|.
TGCGCCAGCAGCTTGGAAGGAGGGTCTGGCTATGGCTACACCTTC
CASSLEGGSGYGYTF
>once|TRBV20-1|TRBJ2-1|15|.
TGCAGTGCTAGTAAGGCGGCCAGCTCCTACAATGAGCAGTTCTTC
CSASKAASSYNEQFF
>.|TRBV6-6|TRBJ2-7|15|TRBD1
TGTGCCAGCAGCGCCCCGGAACAGGGGGTCTACGAGCAGTACTTC
CASSAPEQGVYEQYF
>few|TRBV5-1|TRBJ2-7|16|.
TGCGCCAGCAGCTTGGACGGGCAGGGGCGAGACTACGAGCAGTACTTC
CASSLDGQGRDYEQYF
>.|TRBV12-3/TRBV12-4|TRBJ2-6|14|.
TGTGCCAGTGGGGGGCCGGCCGGGGCCAACGTCCTGACTTTC
CASGGPAGANVLTF
>.|TRBV24-1|TRBJ2-7|13|.
TGTGCCACGTGCGCGATCTCCTACAATGAGCAGTACTTC
CATCAISYNEQYF
>once|TRBV28|TRBJ1-2|14|TRBD1
TGTGCCAGCAGGAAGCGGACAGGGATAGGTGGCTACACCTTC
CASRKRTGIGGYTF
>.|TRBV6-4|TRBJ1-2|12|.
TGTGCCAGCAGGGGGGGAAACTGTGGCTACACCTTC
CASRGGNCGYTF
>.|TRBV6-5|TRBJ2-7|12|.
TGTGCCAACAGGCGTGACAGCTACGAGCAGTACTTC
CANRRDSYEQYF
>.|TRBV7-2|TRBJ2-1|17|TRBD2
TGTGCCAGCAGCTTAGGAGGGACTAGCTATTCCTACAATGAGCAGTTCTTC
CASSLGGTSYSYNEQFF
>.|TRBV10-2|TRBJ2-5|15|TRBD1
TGCGCCAGCAACCGGGACAGGGTATTCAGAGAGACCCAGTACTTC
CASNRDRVFRETQYF
>few|TRBV5-1|TRBJ1-2|14|.
TGCGCCAGCAGCTGGGGAGGGGCGTCCGCTGGCTACACCTTC
CASSWGGASAGYTF
>few|TRBV15|TRBJ1-2|16|TRBD1
TGTGCCACCAGCAGTAGGACAGGACCAGCTAACTATGGCTACACCTTC
CATSSRTGPANYGYTF
>.|TRBV12-3/TRBV12-4|TRBJ2-3|17|TRBD2
TGTGCCAGCAGTCTTCGGGGGCAAGCGGGGGGCACAGATACGCAGTATTTT
CASSLRGQAGGTDTQYF
>.|TRBV9|TRBJ2-5|15|.
TGTGCCAGCAGCGACACAGGGGGGGAAGGAGAGACCCAGTACTTC
CASSDTGGEGETQYF
>.|TRBV7-8|TRBJ1-6|15|TRBD1
TGTGCCAGCAGCCGGAACCGGGACAGTAATTCACCCCTCCACTTT
CASSRNRDSNSPLHF
>.|TRBV20-1|TRBJ2-1|13|.
TGCAGTGCTAGGCGAGGGGTCTACAATGAGCAGTTCTTC
CSARRGVYNEQFF
>.|TRBV7-2|TRBJ2-1|14|.
TGTGCCAGCATTCCGACCCGGCCCAGCAATGAGCAGTTCTTC
CASIPTRPSNEQFF
>.|TRBV27|TRBJ1-6|18|TRBD1
TGTGCCAGCAGTTTATTCCGACAGGGTAGCTCCTATAATTCACCCCTCCACTTT
CASSLFRQGSSYNSPLHF
>many|TRBV7-2|TRBJ1-2|14|.
TGTGCCAGCAGCTTAGACGGCAGCCCCTATGGCTACACCTTC
CASSLDGSPYGYTF
>.|TRBV6-6|TRBJ2-3|16|.
TGTGCCAGCAGTTACTCCAATAAAGTTGGCGGGGATACGCAGTATTTT
CASSYSNKVGGDTQYF
>few|TRBV20-1|TRBJ2-7|12|.
TGCAGTATGGGGCAGGCCCGCTACGAGCAGTACTTC
CSMGQARYEQYF